These T cell receptor beta chains were read from a single sample in a study of OX40 agonist ivuxolimab in advanced cancers. TCRdb's copy holds only in-frame clones and misses some; the assay was immunoSEQ multiplex PCR. Among around 84,000 clones listed, 84% were seen once. Specimen: CD4+ or CD8+ T cells sorted from blood, collected in a trial of the OX40 agonist ivuxolimab. The receptor set was obtained from an adult with an advanced solid tumor such as melanoma, head and neck, liver or kidney cancer. Both conserved end residues are part of each CDR3. A D gene is named only where the DNA matches it firmly. Not every row has a clone size; where given, it reads once, few, many or a size class.

D gene | J gene | clone size | V gene | CDR3 DNA | CDR3 protein
. | TRBJ1-3 | few | TRBV6-6 | TGTGCCAGCAGTGACAGACGGTTCTCTGGAAACACCATATATTTT | CASSDRRFSGNTIYF
TRBD2 | TRBJ2-1 | . | TRBV29-1 | TGCAGCGTTGGGTCGGGGCTAGCGGGATCCTACAATGAGCAGTTCTTC | CSVGSGLAGSYNEQFF
. | TRBJ2-1 | . | TRBV30 | TGTGCCTGGGCCCGCTCCTCCTACAATGAGCAGTTCTTC | CAWARSSYNEQFF
TRBD1 | TRBJ2-2 | . | TRBV2 | TGTGCCAGCAGTGTAATCCCCGGGACAGTGGCCAACACCGGGGAGCTGTTTTTT | CASSVIPGTVANTGELFF
. | TRBJ2-4 | few | TRBV9 | TGTGCCAGCAGCGTCGACCAGGACGTTGCCAAAAACATTCAGTACTTC | CASSVDQDVAKNIQYF
. | TRBJ2-3 | . | TRBV4-2 | TGTGCCAGCAGCCAAGAGGTTTCTAGCGAGGTAGATACGCAGTATTTT | CASSQEVSSEVDTQYF
. | TRBJ2-3 | . | TRBV9 | TGTGCCAGCAGCGTAGACAGGGTAGATACGCAGTATTTT | CASSVDRVDTQYF
. | TRBJ1-5 | . | TRBV7-2 | TGTGCCAGCAGCGCCGTCGGGACGCCGGTGGTGGGTCAGCCCCAGCATTTT | CASSAVGTPVVGQPQHF
. | TRBJ2-3 | . | TRBV19 | TGTGCCAGTAGTATAGAGAGGGCAGATACGCAGTATTTT | CASSIERADTQYF
. | TRBJ2-1 | . | TRBV6-9 | TGTGCCAGCCCACCGGTCGGGACGGGGGCCGGGGATGAGCAGTTCTTC | CASPPVGTGAGDEQFF
TRBD2 | TRBJ2-3 | . | TRBV5-1 | TGCGCCAGCAGGAGGCTAGCGGATAACACAGATACGCAGTATTTT | CASRRLADNTDTQYF
TRBD1 | TRBJ1-5 | . | TRBV19 | TGTGCCAGTAGTATGGGACAGGTTAGCAATCAGCCCCAGCATTTT | CASSMGQVSNQPQHF
. | TRBJ1-2 | . | TRBV28 | TGTGCCAGCAGTTTAAGTAGTGACTATGGCTACACCTTC | CASSLSSDYGYTF
. | TRBJ2-1 | . | TRBV2 | TGTACCAGCAGTTACACGGTCCATGAGCAGTTCTTC | CTSSYTVHEQFF
. | TRBJ1-4 | few | TRBV11-2 | TGTGCCAGCAGCTTCCAATACGGTGAAAAACTGTTTTTT | CASSFQYGEKLFF
. | TRBJ2-7 | . | TRBV6-6 | TGTGCCAGCCAGGTAGGGCACCGCTCCTACGAGCAGTACTTC | CASQVGHRSYEQYF
TRBD1 | TRBJ1-1 | . | TRBV28 | TGTGCCAGCAGTTCGTTCGGGACAGGGCAACGATGGAACACTGAAGCTTTCTTT | CASSSFGTGQRWNTEAFF
. | TRBJ1-1 | . | TRBV6-6 | TGTGCCAGCACCAGTACAGCGAACACTGAAGCTTTCTTT | CASTSTANTEAFF
TRBD2 | TRBJ2-1 | once | TRBV7-2 | TGTGCCAGCAGCAAGGGACTAGCGGGGGGGCCATCCGACAATGAGCAGTTCTTC | CASSKGLAGGPSDNEQFF
. | TRBJ1-1 | . | TRBV18 | TGTGCCAGCTCACCTCAGACGGGGGAACAGGCTGAAGCTTTCTTT | CASSPQTGEQAEAFF
TRBD1 | TRBJ1-6 | few | TRBV30 | TGTGCCTGGAGTGGGACAGGGGGAGGATATAATTCACCCCTCCACTTT | CAWSGTGGGYNSPLHF
. | TRBJ1-2 | . | TRBV30 | TGTGCCTGGAGTGAGTCAGTGAGATTGGGACATCCTAACTATGGCTACACCTTC | CAWSESVRLGHPNYGYTF
. | TRBJ2-1 | . | TRBV7-2 | TGTGCCAGCAGCCCCAGGGGCGGGAGCTTCGTCAATGAGCAGTTCTTC | CASSPRGGSFVNEQFF
. | TRBJ1-5 | . | TRBV7-2 | TGTGCCAGCAGCCCCGTCTCGGGGGGGTGGCCCCAGCATTTT | CASSPVSGGWPQHF
TRBD2 | TRBJ2-1 | . | TRBV19 | TGTGCCAGTAGTATAGGGGGGGGTATAGGGAACAATGAGCAGTTCTTC | CASSIGGGIGNNEQFF
. | TRBJ1-5 | . | TRBV5-4 | TGTGCCAGCAGCACAGGGCTAAATCAGCCCCAGCATTTT | CASSTGLNQPQHF
. | TRBJ1-1 | . | TRBV5-1 | TGCGCCAGCAACCAGGGGCAGGGGACTGAAGCTTTCTTT | CASNQGQGTEAFF
. | TRBJ2-6 | . | TRBV19 | TGTGCCAGTACCCTCTCTGGGGCCAACGTCCTGACTTTC | CASTLSGANVLTF
TRBD1 | TRBJ2-2 | few | TRBV4-1 | TGCGCCTGCCGGGACAGCAACACCGGGGAGCTGTTTTTT | CACRDSNTGELFF
TRBD2 | TRBJ2-1 | once | TRBV7-9 | TGTGCCAGCACCCGAGGCGGGAGGGCCTACAATGAGCAGTTCTTC | CASTRGGRAYNEQFF
. | TRBJ1-5 | . | TRBV28 | TGTGCCAGCAGGAGTTCTCCGAATCAGCCCCAGCATTTT | CASRSSPNQPQHF
. | TRBJ2-5 | . | TRBV15 | TGTGCCACCAGCAGTTTCCGTGGGGGGAGTAGGGAGACCCAGTACTTC | CATSSFRGGSRETQYF
. | TRBJ1-1 | . | TRBV18 | TGTGCCAGCTCGGAGCAGGGGATTGACACTGAAGCTTTCTTT | CASSEQGIDTEAFF
TRBD1 | TRBJ1-6 | . | TRBV19 | TGTGCCAGTAGTATAGAAGGACAGGGGACGGGTTCACCCCTCCACTTT | CASSIEGQGTGSPLHF
. | TRBJ2-3 | . | TRBV6-5 | TGTGCCAGCACGACAGGCACAGATACGCAGTATTTT | CASTTGTDTQYF
. | TRBJ2-7 | . | TRBV5-4 | TGTGCCAGCAGCGCCCCGGGCACCGTCTACGAGCAGTACTTC | CASSAPGTVYEQYF
. | TRBJ2-1 | . | TRBV5-1 | TGCGCCAGCAGCTTGGTGCGGGCGGGTTCCGTCTACAATGAGCAGTTCTTC | CASSLVRAGSVYNEQFF
. | TRBJ1-1 | . | TRBV5-4 | TGTGCCAGCAGCGGACAATGGGGCACTGAAGCTTTCTTT | CASSGQWGTEAFF
. | TRBJ1-1 | . | TRBV6-5 | TGTGCCAGCAGTCCGTCCTTGGGTTTGGAAGCTTTCTTT | CASSPSLGLEAFF
. | TRBJ2-1 | . | TRBV5-1 | TGCGCCAGCAGCCCGGCTAAGTACAATGAGCAGTTCTTC | CASSPAKYNEQFF
. | TRBJ1-1 | . | TRBV28 | TGTGCCAGCAGTATGAGCCCCCCACTGAACACTGAAGCTTTCTTT | CASSMSPPLNTEAFF
TRBD1 | TRBJ1-2 | . | TRBV5-4 | TGTGCCAGCAGCCCGACAGGGGTCAGCGGCTACACCTTC | CASSPTGVSGYTF
TRBD1 | TRBJ2-2 | . | TRBV2 | TGTGCCAGCAGATTACCGGGACAGGGAGGGACCGGGGAGCTGTTTTTT | CASRLPGQGGTGELFF
. | TRBJ1-2 | . | TRBV10-3 | TGTGCCATCAGAATCACGGGGGGGGCCCATGGCTACACCTTC | CAIRITGGAHGYTF
TRBD2 | TRBJ2-1 | . | TRBV11-2 | TGTGCCAGCAGCCTAAATAGCGGGAGGGCCATTGAGCAGTTCTTC | CASSLNSGRAIEQFF
TRBD1 | TRBJ1-1 | . | TRBV6-1 | TGTGCCAGCATTAGGACAGGGAGAAGGATTGAAGCTTTCTTT | CASIRTGRRIEAFF
. | TRBJ2-5 | few | TRBV20-1 | TGCAGTGCTAGTTGGGAGACCCAGTACTTC | CSASWETQYF
. | TRBJ2-2 | . | TRBV9 | TGTGCCAGCAGCGTAGTAGGTGGTGGACTATTGAACACCGGGGAGCTGTTTTTT | CASSVVGGGLLNTGELFF
. | TRBJ2-7 | . | TRBV9 | TGTGCCAGCAGCTCCGGGTCTTCAAGCTCCTACGAGCAGTACTTC | CASSSGSSSSYEQYF
. | TRBJ2-7 | . | TRBV4-3 | TGCGCCAGCAGCCAGAACATACAGGGAGACACCTCCTACGAGCAGTACTTC | CASSQNIQGDTSYEQYF
. | TRBJ1-5 | few | TRBV6-1 | TGTGCCAGCAGTCTAACTCGGGGGACGGAGCCCCAGCATTTT | CASSLTRGTEPQHF
TRBD1 | TRBJ2-5 | . | TRBV27 | TGTGCCAGCAGCCGGGACAGGGGATGGGAGACCCAGTACTTC | CASSRDRGWETQYF
. | TRBJ2-3 | . | TRBV5-6 | TGTGCCAGCAGCTTGGCGCTCATGCAACGCACAGATACGCAGTATTTT | CASSLALMQRTDTQYF
. | TRBJ1-5 | . | TRBV6-1 | TGTGCCAGCAGTGAAGCGCTTCACGCTCAGCCCCAGCATTTT | CASSEALHAQPQHF
TRBD2 | TRBJ2-1 | . | TRBV6-4 | TGTGCCAGGTCTAGCGGGAGGGTCAGCTCCTACAATGAGCAGTTCTTC | CARSSGRVSSYNEQFF
TRBD1 | TRBJ1-4 | few | TRBV15 | TGTGCCACCAGCAGAGATCGGACAGGGGAAAATGAAAAACTGTTTTTT | CATSRDRTGENEKLFF